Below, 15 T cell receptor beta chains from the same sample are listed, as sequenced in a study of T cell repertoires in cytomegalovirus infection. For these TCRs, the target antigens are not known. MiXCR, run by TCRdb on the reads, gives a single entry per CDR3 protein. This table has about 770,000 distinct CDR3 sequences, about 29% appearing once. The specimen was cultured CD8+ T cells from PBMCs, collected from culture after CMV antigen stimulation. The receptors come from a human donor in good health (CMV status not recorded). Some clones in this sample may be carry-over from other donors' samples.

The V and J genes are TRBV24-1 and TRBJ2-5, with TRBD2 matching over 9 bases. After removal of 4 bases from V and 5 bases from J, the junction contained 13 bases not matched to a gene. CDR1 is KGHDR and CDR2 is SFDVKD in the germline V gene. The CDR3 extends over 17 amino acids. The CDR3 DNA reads TGTGCCACCAGTGACCGCCGGGGATTAGCGGGGGCGGAGACCCAGTACTTC. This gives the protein CATSDRRGLAGAETQYF.

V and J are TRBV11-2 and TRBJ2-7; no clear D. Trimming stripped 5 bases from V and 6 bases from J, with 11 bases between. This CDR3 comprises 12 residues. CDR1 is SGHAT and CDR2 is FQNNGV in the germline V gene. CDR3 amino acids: CASSLPSFEQYF. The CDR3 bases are TGTGCCAGCAGCCTGCCCTCTTTCGAGCAGTACTTC.

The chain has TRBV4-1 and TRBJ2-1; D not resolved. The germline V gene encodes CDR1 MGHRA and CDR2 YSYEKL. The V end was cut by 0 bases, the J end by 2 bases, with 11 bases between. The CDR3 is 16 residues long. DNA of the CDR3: TGCGCCAGCAGCCAAGATTCGTTACAGACCTACAATGAGCAGTTCTTC. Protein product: CASSQDSLQTYNEQFF.

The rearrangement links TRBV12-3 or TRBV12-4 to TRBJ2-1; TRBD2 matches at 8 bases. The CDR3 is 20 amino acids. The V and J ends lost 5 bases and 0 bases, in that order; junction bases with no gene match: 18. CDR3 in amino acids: CASSDRDSLLAGTSYNEQFF. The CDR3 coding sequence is TGTGCCAGCAGTGACCGGGACTCCCTCTTAGCGGGGACCTCCTACAATGAGCAGTTCTTC.

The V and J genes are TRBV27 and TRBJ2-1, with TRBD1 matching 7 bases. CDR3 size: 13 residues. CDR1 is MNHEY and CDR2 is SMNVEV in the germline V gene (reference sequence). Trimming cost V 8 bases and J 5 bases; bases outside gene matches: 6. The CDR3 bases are TGTGCCAGCGCATGGGACAGCCACAATGAGCAGTTCTTC. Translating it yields CASAWDSHNEQFF.

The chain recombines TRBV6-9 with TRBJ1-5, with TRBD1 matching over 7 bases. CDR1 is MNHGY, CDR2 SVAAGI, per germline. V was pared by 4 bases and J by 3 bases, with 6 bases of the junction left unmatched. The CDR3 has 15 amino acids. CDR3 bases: TGTGCCAGCAGTTTATTCAGGGGGGACAATCAGCCCCAGCATTTT. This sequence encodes CASSLFRGDNQPQHF.

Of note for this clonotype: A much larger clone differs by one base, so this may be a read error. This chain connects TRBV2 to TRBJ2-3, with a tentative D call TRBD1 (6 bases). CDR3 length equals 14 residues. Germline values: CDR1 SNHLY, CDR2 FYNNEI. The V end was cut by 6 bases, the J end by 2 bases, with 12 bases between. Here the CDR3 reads CASRPQGPTDTQYF. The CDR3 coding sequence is TGTGCCAGCAGGCCACAGGGACCCACAGATACGCAGTATTTT.

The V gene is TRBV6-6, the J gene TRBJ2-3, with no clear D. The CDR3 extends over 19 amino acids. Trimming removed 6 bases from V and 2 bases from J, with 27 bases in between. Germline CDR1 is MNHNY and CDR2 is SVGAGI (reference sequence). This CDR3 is CASSRLVSRLDQDTDTQYF. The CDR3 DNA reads TGTGCCAGCAGCCGATTAGTTAGTCGTCTGGACCAAGACACAGATACGCAGTATTTT.

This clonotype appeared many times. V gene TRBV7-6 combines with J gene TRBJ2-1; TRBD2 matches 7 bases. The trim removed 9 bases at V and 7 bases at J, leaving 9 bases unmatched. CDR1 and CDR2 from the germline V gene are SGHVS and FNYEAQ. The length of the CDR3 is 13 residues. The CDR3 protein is CASLQRGINEQFF. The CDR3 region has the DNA TGTGCCAGTCTTCAGCGGGGCATAAATGAGCAGTTCTTC.

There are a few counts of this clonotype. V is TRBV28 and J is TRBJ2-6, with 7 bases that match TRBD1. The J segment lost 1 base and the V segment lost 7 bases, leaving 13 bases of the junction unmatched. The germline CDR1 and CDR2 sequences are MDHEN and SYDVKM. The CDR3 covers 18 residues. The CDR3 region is CASTIPQGERSGANVLTF. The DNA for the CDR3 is TGTGCCAGCACTATTCCCCAGGGGGAGCGGTCTGGGGCCAACGTCCTGACTTTC.

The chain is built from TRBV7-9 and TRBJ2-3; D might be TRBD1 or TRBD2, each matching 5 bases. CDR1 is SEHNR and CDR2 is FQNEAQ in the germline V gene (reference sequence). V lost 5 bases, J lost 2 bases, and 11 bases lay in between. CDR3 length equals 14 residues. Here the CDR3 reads CASSIGDPTDTQYF. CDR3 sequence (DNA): TGTGCCAGCAGCATCGGGGACCCCACAGATACGCAGTATTTT.

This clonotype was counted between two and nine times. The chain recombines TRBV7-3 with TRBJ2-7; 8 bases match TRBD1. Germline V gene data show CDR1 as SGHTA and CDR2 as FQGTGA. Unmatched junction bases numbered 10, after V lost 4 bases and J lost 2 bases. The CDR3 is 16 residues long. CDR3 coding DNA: TGTGCCAGCAGCTCTGTATCCTGGACAGGGACCTACGAGCAGTACGTC. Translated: CASSSVSWTGTYEQYV.

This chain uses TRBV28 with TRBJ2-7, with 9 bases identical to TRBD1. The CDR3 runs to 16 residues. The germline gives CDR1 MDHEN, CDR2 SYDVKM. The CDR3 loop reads CANSPSMYRGRYEQYV. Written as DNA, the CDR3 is TGTGCCAACAGTCCCTCGATGTACAGGGGGCGGTATGAGCAGTACGTC.

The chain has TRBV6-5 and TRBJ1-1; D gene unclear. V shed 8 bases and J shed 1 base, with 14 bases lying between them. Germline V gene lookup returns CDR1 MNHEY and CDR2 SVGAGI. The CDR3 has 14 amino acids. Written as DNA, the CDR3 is TGTGCCAGCGGCCCTTATGGGGAGAACACTGAAGCTTTCTTT. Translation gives CASGPYGENTEAFF.

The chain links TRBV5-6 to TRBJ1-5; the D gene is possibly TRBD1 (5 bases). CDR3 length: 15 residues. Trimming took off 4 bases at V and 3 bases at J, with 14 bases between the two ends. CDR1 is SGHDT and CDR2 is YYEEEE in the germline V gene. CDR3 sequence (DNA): TGTGCCAGCAGCCACGGGGACCTTCACAATCAGCCCCAGCATTTT. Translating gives CASSHGDLHNQPQHF.